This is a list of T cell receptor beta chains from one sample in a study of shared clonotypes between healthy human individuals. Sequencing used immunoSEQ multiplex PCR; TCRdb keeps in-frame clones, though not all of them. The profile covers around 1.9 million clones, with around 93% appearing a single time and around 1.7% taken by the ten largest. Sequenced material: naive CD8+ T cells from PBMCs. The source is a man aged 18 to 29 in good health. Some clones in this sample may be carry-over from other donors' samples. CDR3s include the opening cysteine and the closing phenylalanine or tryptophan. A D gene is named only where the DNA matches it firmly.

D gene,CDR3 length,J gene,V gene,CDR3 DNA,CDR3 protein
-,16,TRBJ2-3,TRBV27,TGTGCCAGCAGTTTAGGCGCGGACGTCCCCCGGGATACGCAGTATTTT,CASSLGADVPRDTQYF
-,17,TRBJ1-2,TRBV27,TGTGCCAGCAGTAACCTCGGGGGAACCACCGCCTTCTATGGCTACACCTTC,CASSNLGGTTAFYGYTF
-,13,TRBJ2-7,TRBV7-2,TGTGCCAGCAGCTGGGGACTGTCCTACGAGCAGTACTTC,CASSWGLSYEQYF
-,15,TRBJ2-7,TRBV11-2,TGTGCCAGCAGCTTGGGGGGACAGACTTTCTACGAGCAGTACTTC,CASSLGGQTFYEQYF
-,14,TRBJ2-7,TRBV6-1,TGTGCCAGCAGTGAAGAGTGGCGGCGCTACGAGCAGTACTTC,CASSEEWRRYEQYF
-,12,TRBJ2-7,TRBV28,TGTGCCAGCAGTTCAATCTCCTACGAGCAGTACTTC,CASSSISYEQYF
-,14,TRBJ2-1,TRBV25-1,TGTGCCAGCAGTGACCCACTATGGGGGAATGAGCAGTTCTTC,CASSDPLWGNEQFF
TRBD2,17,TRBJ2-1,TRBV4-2,TGTGCCAGCAGCCAAGATCTCGGGACTAGCGTCTACAATGAGCAGTTCTTC,CASSQDLGTSVYNEQFF
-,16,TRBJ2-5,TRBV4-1,TGCGCCAGCAGCCCCACCACTAGAGGAGGCGTGGAGACCCAGTACTTC,CASSPTTRGGVETQYF
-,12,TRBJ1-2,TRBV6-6,TGTGCCAGCACCCCGCCGGACTATGGCTACACCTTC,CASTPPDYGYTF
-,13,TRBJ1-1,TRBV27,TGTGCCAGCAGTCCCCAAGGGACAACTGAAGCTTTCTTT,CASSPQGTTEAFF
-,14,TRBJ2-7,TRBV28,TGTGCCACCACGTGGGGCAGGCTCTCCTACGAGCAGTACTTC,CATTWGRLSYEQYF
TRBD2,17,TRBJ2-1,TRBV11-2,TGTGCCAGCAGCTTAGGGGTAGGTCTAGCGGGAGTTTATGAGCAGTTCTTC,CASSLGVGLAGVYEQFF
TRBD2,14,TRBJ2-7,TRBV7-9,TGTGCCAGCAGCCAAACTAGCGGGGTCTACGAGCAGTACTTC,CASSQTSGVYEQYF
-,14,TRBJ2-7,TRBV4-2,TGTGCCAGCAGCCAAGGCGGCTTACACTACGAGCAGTACTTC,CASSQGGLHYEQYF
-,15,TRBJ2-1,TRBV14,TGTGCCAGCAGCCCGACCCGTAGGGCCTACAATGAGCAGTTCTTC,CASSPTRRAYNEQFF
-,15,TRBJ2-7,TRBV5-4,TGTGCCAGCAGCTTGGAGACTAGGGGGCTAAGCGAGCAGTACTTC,CASSLETRGLSEQYF
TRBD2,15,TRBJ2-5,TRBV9,TGTGCCAGCAGCGTAATAGCGGGAGGGAGGGAGACCCAGTACTTC,CASSVIAGGRETQYF
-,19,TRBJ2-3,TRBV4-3,TGCGCCAGCAGCCAAGTATATGGTCCGGGGGAAGAGGGCACAGATACGCAGTATTTT,CASSQVYGPGEEGTDTQYF
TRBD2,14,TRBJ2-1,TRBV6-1,TGTGCCAGCAGTGAGGTGGGAGGGAAGAATGAGCAGTTCTTC,CASSEVGGKNEQFF
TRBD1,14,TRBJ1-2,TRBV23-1,TGCGCCAGGAGGACAGGGTTTTCTCGGGTTGGCTACACCTTC,CARRTGFSRVGYTF
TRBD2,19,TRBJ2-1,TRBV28,TGTGCCACCCAACAATTCGGGGGGAAGGCGGCCCCCTCCTACAATGAGCAGTTCTTC,CATQQFGGKAAPSYNEQFF
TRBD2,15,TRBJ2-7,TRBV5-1,TGCGCCAGCAGCCCCCGGACTAGCGGGAAGTTCGTGCAGTACTTC,CASSPRTSGKFVQYF
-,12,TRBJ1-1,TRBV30,TGTGCCTGGACCCAAAGAAGTACTGAAGCTTTCTTT,CAWTQRSTEAFF
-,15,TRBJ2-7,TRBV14,TGTGCCAGCAGCCCTTGGGGTCGGACCCGCTACGAGCAGTACTTC,CASSPWGRTRYEQYF
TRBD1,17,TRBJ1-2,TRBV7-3,TGTGCCAGCAGCTTAATGCGTAAGGGGGGACAGAGCTATGGCTACACCTTC,CASSLMRKGGQSYGYTF
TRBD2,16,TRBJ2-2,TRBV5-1,TGCGCCAGCGCGAACCCTAGCGGCGCGAACACCGGGGAGCTGTTTTTT,CASANPSGANTGELFF
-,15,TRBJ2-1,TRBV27,TGTGCCAGCAGTTTCGGTCAGCTCCCTTACAATGAGCAGTTCTTC,CASSFGQLPYNEQFF
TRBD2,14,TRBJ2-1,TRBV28,TGTGCCAGCAGTTTATACCCAGCGGGAGGTGAGCAGTTCTTC,CASSLYPAGGEQFF